The 3 T cell receptor beta chains below come from one sample, sequenced in a study of beta chain features in type 1 diabetes. Expressed TCRB transcripts were sequenced after all isolated RNA was converted to cDNA. Repertoires were generated with immunoSEQ multiplex PCR, while TCRdb's copy carries only in-frame clones and drops some. The sample shows about 300,000 clones, under 8.5% of them seen only once. The source material was central memory CD4+ T cells from blood. The source of these receptors is a young woman in good health.

In its sample, this clone was seen a few times. The chain links TRBV5-1 to TRBJ2-3; the match to TRBD2 covers 11 bases. In germline, CDR1 is SGHRS, CDR2 YFSETQ. The CDR3 runs 17 residues. V shed 4 bases, J shed 2 bases, and the junction held 9 bases outside the gene matches. CDR3 nucleotides: TGCGCCAGCAGCCCCGGGACTAGCGGACATTCCACAGATACGCAGTATTTT. Encoded protein: CASSPGTSGHSTDTQYF.

This clone has only a few counts. This chain links TRBV20-1 with TRBJ2-3; D is uncertain. V dropped 6 bases and J dropped 8 bases, with 12 bases sitting between them. The CDR3 covers 11 residues. Germline loops: CDR1 DFQATT, CDR2 SNEGSKA (reference sequence). CDR3 sequence (DNA): TGCAGTGCCCTTATTGGCGGTACGCAGTATTTT. Its translation: CSALIGGTQYF.

This chain joins TRBV9 and TRBJ2-5; TRBD1 might be the D (5 bases). This CDR3 region has 14 residues. Trimming took 4 bases from V and 4 from J, leaving 14 bases between them. The germline gives CDR1 SGDLS, CDR2 YYNGEE. As DNA, the CDR3 is TGTGCCAGCAGCCCCCTGGGGCAGGGAGAGACCCAGTACTTC. Translation gives CASSPLGQGETQYF.